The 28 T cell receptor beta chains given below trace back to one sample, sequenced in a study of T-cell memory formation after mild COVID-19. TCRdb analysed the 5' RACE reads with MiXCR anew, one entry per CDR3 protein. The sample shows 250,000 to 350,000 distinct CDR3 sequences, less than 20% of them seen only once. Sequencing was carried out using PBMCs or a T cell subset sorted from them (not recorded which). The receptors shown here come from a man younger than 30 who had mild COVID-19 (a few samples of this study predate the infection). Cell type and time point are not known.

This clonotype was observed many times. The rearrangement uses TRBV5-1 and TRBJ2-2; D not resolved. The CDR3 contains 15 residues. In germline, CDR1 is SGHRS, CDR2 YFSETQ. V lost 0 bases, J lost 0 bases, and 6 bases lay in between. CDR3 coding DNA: TGCGCCAGCAGCTTGGACAGACCGAACACCGGGGAGCTGTTTTTT. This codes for CASSLDRPNTGELFF. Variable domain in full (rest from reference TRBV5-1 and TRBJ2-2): KAGVTQTPRYLIKTRGQQVTLSCSPISGHRSVSWYQQTPGQGLQFLFEYFSETQRNKGNFPGRFSGRQFSNSRSEMNVSTLELGDSALYLCASSLDRPNTGELFFGEGSRLTVL.

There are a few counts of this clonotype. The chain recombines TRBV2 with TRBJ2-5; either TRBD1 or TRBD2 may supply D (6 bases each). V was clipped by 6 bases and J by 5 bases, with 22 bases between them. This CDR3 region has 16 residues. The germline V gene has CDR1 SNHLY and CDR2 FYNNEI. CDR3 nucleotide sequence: TGTGCCAGCAGGGACCCCGCCCGGGGGCGCCGGGAGACCCAGTACTTC. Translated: CASRDPARGRRETQYF.

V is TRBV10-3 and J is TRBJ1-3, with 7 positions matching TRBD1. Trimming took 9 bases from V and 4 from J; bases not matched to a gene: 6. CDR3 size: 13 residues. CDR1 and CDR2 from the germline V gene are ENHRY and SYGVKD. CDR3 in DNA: TGTGCCATTCCGACAGGGATCGGAAACACCATATATTTT. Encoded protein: CAIPTGIGNTIYF.

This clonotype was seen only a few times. CDR3 sequence (DNA): TGTGCCACCCAACGCCCACTCAGCTCCTACGAGCAGTACGTC. This codes for CATQRPLSSYEQYV. The chain combines TRBV2 with TRBJ2-7; D is ambiguous. The V end was cut by 10 bases, the J end by 0 bases, with 16 bases between. The CDR3 is 14 residues long. The germline gives CDR1 SNHLY, CDR2 FYNNEI.

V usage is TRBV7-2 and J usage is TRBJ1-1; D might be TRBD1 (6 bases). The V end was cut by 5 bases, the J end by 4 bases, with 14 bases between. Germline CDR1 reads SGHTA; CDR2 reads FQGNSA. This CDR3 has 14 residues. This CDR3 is CASSLHRVGTEAFF. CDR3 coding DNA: TGTGCCAGCAGCCTTCACAGGGTTGGCACTGAAGCTTTCTTT.

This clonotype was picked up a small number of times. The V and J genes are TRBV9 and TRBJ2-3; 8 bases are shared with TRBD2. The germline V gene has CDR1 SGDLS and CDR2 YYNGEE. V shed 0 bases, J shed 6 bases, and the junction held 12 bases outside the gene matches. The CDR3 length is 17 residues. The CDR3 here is CASSVDWRGAGADTQYF. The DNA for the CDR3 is TGTGCCAGCAGCGTAGATTGGCGGGGGGCCGGGGCCGATACGCAGTATTTT.

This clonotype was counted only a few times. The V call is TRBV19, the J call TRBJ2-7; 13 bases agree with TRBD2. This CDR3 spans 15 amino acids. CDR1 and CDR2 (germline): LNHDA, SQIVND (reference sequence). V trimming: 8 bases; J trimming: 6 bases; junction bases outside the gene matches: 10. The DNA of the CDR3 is TGTGCCAGTGGACTAGCGGGGGTTCCCCAGGGCGAGCAGTACTTC. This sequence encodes CASGLAGVPQGEQYF.

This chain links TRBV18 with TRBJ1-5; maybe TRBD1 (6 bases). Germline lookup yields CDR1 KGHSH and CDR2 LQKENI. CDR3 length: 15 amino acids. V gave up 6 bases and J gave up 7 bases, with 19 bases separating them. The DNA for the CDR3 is TGTGCCAGCTCCCTCGGGCCCCACAGGGCACAGCCCCAGCATTTT. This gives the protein CASSLGPHRAQPQHF.

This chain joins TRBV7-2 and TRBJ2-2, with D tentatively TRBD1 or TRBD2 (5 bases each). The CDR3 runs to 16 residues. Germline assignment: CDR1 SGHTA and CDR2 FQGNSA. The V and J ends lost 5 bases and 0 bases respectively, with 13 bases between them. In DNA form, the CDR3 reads TGTGCCAGCAGCATTCAGGGACCTCCGAACACCGGGGAGCTGTTTTTT. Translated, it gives CASSIQGPPNTGELFF. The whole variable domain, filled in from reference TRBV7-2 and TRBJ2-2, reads GAGVSQSPSNKVTEKGKDVELRCDPISGHTALYWYRQSLGQGLEFLIYFQGNSAPDKSGLPSDRFSAERTGGSVSTLTIQRTQQEDSAVYLCASSIQGPPNTGELFFGEGSRLTVL.

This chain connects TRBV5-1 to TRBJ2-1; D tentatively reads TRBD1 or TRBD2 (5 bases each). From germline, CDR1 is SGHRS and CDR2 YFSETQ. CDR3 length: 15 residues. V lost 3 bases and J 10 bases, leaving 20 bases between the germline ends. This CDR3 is CASSYSLRGQGEQFF. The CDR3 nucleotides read TGCGCCAGCAGCTATTCCTTACGGGGCCAAGGGGAGCAGTTCTTC.

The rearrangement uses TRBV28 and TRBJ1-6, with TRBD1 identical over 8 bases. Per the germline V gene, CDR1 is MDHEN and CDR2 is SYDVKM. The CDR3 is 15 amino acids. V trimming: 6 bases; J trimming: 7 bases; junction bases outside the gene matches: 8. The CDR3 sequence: CASSVTGGTNSPLHF. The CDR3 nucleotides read TGTGCCAGCAGCGTAACAGGGGGAACCAATTCACCCCTCCACTTT.

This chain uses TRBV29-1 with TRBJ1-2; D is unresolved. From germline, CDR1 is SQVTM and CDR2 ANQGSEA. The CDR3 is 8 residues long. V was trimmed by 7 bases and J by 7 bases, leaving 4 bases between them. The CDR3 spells CSEGGYTF. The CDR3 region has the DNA TGCAGCGAAGGTGGCTACACCTTC.

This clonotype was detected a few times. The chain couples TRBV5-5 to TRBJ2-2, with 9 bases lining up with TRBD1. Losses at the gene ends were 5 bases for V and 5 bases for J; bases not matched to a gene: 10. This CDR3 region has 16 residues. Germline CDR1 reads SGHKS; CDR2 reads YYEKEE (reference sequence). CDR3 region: CASSSSDRGWTGELFF. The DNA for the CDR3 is TGTGCCAGCAGTTCATCTGACAGGGGGTGGACCGGGGAGCTGTTTTTT.

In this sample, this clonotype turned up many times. Here the CDR3 reads CASSLGATNPGEQYF. In DNA, the CDR3 is TGTGCCAGCAGCCTGGGGGCGACGAATCCCGGCGAGCAGTACTTC. The chain recombines TRBV5-4 with TRBJ2-7; D is perhaps TRBD1 (6 bases). Trimming took 4 bases from V and 6 from J, leaving 20 bases between them. This CDR3 spans 15 amino acids. Per the germline V gene, CDR1 is SGHNT and CDR2 is YYREEE (reference sequence).

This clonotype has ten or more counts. As DNA, the CDR3 is TGTGCCAGCAGCCCTACCGGGACAGGGGTCTCACCCCTCCACTTT. Translation: CASSPTGTGVSPLHF. The V call is TRBV9, the J call TRBJ1-6; TRBD1 matches 10 bases. V gave up 4 bases and J gave up 10 bases; unmatched junction bases: 8. The length of the CDR3 is 15 residues. Germline V gene sequence: CDR1 SGDLS, CDR2 YYNGEE.

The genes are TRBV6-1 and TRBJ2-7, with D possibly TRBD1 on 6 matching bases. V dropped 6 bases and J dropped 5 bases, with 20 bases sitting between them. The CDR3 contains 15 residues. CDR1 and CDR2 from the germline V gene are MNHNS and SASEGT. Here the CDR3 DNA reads TGTGCCAGCAGGAGCGATTCAGGGGACGGAGACGAGCAGTACGTC. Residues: CASRSDSGDGDEQYV.

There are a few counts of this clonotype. The CDR3 sequence: CSVQGSNQPQHF. Here the CDR3 DNA reads TGCAGCGTACAGGGTAGCAATCAGCCCCAGCATTTT. This chain links TRBV29-1 with TRBJ1-5; D perhaps matches TRBD1 (6 bases). Germline loops: CDR1 SQVTM, CDR2 ANQGSEA. The V gene lost 6 bases and the J gene lost 0 bases, with 6 bases spanning the gap. The CDR3 is made up of 12 amino acids. The full variable domain, rest sourced from reference TRBV29-1 and TRBJ1-5, is SAVISQKPSRDICQRGTSLTIQCQVDSQVTMMFWYRQQPGQSLTLIATANQGSEATYESGFVIDKFPISRPNLTFSTLTVSNMSPEDSSIYLCSVQGSNQPQHFGDGTRLSIL.

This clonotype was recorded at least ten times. CDR3 coding DNA: TGTGCCAGCAGTCGTGAAGAGACCCAGTACTTC. Translated: CASSREETQYF. The rearrangement links TRBV12-3 or TRBV12-4 to TRBJ2-5, with D unclear. The ends were cut back, 5 bases at V and 3 bases at J, with 4 bases in the middle. The CDR3 is 11 amino acids.

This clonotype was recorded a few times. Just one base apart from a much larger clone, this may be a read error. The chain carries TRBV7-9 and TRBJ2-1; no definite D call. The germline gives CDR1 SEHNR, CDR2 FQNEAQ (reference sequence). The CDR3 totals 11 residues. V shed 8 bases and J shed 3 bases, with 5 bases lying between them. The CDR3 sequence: CASAFYNEQFF. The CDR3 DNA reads TGTGCCAGCGCATTCTACAATGAGCAGTTCTTC.

This CDR3 reads CASSQIGGSNEQFF. The CDR3 DNA is TGTGCCAGCAGCCAAATCGGAGGGTCGAATGAGCAGTTCTTC. The chain combines TRBV3-1 with TRBJ2-1, with D tentatively TRBD2 (6 bases). This CDR3 has 14 amino acids. V dropped 2 bases and J dropped 7 bases, with 12 bases sitting between them. Germline CDR1 is LGHDT and CDR2 is YNNKEL (reference sequence).

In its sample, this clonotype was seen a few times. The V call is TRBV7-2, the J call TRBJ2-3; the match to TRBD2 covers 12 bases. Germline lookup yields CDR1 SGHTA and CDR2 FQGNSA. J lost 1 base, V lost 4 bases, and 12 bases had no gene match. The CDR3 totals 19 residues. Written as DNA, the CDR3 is TGTGCCAGCAGCTATCCGACTAGCGGGGGATACGAGCGCACAGATACGCAGTATTTT. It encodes CASSYPTSGGYERTDTQYF.

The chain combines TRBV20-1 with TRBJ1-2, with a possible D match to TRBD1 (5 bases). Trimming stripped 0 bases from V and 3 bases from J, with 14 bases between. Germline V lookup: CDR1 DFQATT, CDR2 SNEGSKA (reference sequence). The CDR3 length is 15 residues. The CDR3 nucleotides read TGCAGTGCTAGAGATTGGTCGGGGGACCACTATGGCTACACCTTC. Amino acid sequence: CSARDWSGDHYGYTF.

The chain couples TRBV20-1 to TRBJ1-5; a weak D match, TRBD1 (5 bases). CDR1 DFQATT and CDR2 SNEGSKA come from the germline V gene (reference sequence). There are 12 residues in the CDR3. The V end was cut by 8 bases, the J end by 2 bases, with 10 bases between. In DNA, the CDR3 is TGCAGTACTGGGGGGGGCAATCAGCCCCAGCATTTT. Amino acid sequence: CSTGGGNQPQHF.

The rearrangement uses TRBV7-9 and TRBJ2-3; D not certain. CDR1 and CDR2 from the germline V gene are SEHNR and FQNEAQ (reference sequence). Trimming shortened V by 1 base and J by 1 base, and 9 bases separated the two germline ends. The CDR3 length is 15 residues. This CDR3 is CASSLVAAGTDTQYF. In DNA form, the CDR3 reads TGTGCCAGCAGCTTAGTTGCGGCTGGCACAGATACGCAGTATTTT.

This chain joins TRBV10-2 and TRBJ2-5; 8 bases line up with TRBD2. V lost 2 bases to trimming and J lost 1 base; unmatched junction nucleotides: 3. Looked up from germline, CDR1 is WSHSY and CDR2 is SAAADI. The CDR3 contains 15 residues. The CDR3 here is CASSELAGFQETQYF. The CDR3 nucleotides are TGCGCCAGCAGTGAGCTAGCGGGTTTCCAAGAGACCCAGTACTTC.

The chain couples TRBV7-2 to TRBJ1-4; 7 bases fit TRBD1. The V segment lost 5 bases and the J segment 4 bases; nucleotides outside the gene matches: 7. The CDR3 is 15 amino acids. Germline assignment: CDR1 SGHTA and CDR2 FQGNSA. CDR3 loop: CASSTQGSHNEKLFF. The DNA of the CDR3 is TGTGCCAGCAGCACACAGGGGTCCCATAATGAAAAACTGTTTTTT.

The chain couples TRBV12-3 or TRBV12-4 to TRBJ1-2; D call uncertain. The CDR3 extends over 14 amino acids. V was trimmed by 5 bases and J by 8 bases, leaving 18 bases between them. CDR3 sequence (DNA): TGTGCCAGCAGTCGCAATCGGAGAACGGGAGGCTACACCTTC. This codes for CASSRNRRTGGYTF.

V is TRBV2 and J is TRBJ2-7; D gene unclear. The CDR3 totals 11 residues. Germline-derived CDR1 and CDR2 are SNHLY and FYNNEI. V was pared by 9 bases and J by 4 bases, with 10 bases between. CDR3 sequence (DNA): TGTGCCAGTACACTCGCATACGAGCAGTACGTC. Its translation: CASTLAYEQYV.